A single sample is the source of the 30 T cell receptor beta chains below, sequenced in a study of T cell responses to AZD1222 COVID-19 vaccine. The data were produced by immunoSEQ multiplex PCR, yet TCRdb's version contains in-frame clones alone and is incomplete. In all, the sample yields about 140,000 clones. The source material was peripheral blood. The receptor source for this set is an adult in good health.

This sequence joins TRBV11-3 and TRBJ1-1; no clear D. V was shortened by 0 bases and J by 4 bases, with 6 bases between the two germline ends. This CDR3 is 13 amino acids long. Germline V gene lookup returns CDR1 SGHNT and CDR2 YENEEA. The CDR3 DNA follows: TGTGCCAGCAGCTTAGAAGGGCTCACTGAAGCTTTCTTT. This encodes CASSLEGLTEAFF.

The chain is built from TRBV19 and TRBJ1-5, with D maybe TRBD1 (5 bases). The CDR3 extends over 15 amino acids. The V gene's germline CDR1 is LNHDA and CDR2 SQIVND (reference sequence). V was clipped by 6 bases and J by 3 bases, with 15 bases between them. CDR3 residues: CASRGRGQDNQPQHF. The DNA of the CDR3 is TGTGCCAGTAGGGGGCGAGGGCAGGACAATCAGCCCCAGCATTTT.

The rearrangement uses TRBV2 and TRBJ2-2; 7 bases agree with TRBD2. V dropped 4 bases and J dropped 1; count of bases not matched to a gene: 6. This CDR3 has 16 amino acids. CDR1 is SNHLY and CDR2 is FYNNEI in the germline V gene. The CDR3 reads CASSALGGQNTGELFF. CDR3 sequence (DNA): TGTGCCAGCAGTGCCCTGGGAGGGCAGAACACCGGGGAGCTGTTTTTT.

V gene TRBV18 combines with J gene TRBJ1-2; 9 nucleotides line up with TRBD1. CDR1 is KGHSH and CDR2 is LQKENI in the germline V gene. CDR3 length: 15 residues. Trimming at V came to 2 bases and at J to 2 bases, leaving 3 bases not matched to a gene. The CDR3 region is CASSPAGQGNYGYTF. DNA of the CDR3: TGTGCCAGCTCACCAGCGGGACAGGGAAACTATGGCTACACCTTC.

V and J are TRBV9 and TRBJ2-3, with TRBD2 identical over 14 bases. The CDR3 extends over 19 amino acids. Germline CDR1 reads SGDLS; CDR2 reads YYNGEE. The V and J ends lost 6 bases and 3 bases, in that order; junction bases with no gene match: 15. CDR3 coding DNA: TGTGCCAGCACATCCGGGACTAGCGGGGGCCACCCCCAGACAGATACGCAGTATTTT. Encoded protein: CASTSGTSGGHPQTDTQYF.

CDR3 sequence reads: CASSNPHPGPEGEKLFF. In nucleotides, the CDR3 is TGTGCCAGCAGCAACCCTCATCCGGGTCCGGAGGGTGAAAAACTGTTTTTT. The chain couples TRBV11-2 to TRBJ1-4; D gene uncertain. The CDR3 has 17 residues. The V gene's germline CDR1 is SGHAT and CDR2 FQNNGV. Trimming removed 5 bases at V and 7 bases at J, with 23 bases between. Using reference TRBV11-2 and TRBJ1-4 for the parts outside the CDR3, the full variable domain is EAGVAQSPRYKIIEKRQSVAFWCNPISGHATLYWYQQILGQGPKLLIQFQNNGVVDDSQLPKDRFSAERLKGVDSTLKIQPAKLEDSAVYLCASSNPHPGPEGEKLFFGSGTQLSVL.

The chain employs TRBV24-1 and TRBJ1-5; 10 nucleotides line up with TRBD1. Germline V gene data show CDR1 as KGHDR and CDR2 as SFDVKD. Trimming cost V 0 bases and J 5 bases; bases outside gene matches: 3. This CDR3 has 16 residues. CDR3 region: CATSDLRDRGYQPQHF. In DNA, the CDR3 is TGTGCCACCAGTGATTTGAGGGACAGGGGATATCAGCCCCAGCATTTT.

The chain employs TRBV6-5 and TRBJ1-4, with 7 positions matching TRBD1. Trimming took 4 bases from V and 5 from J; bases not matched to a gene: 10. Germline assignment: CDR1 MNHEY and CDR2 SVGAGI. The CDR3 runs 16 residues. The CDR3 nucleotides read TGTGCCAGCAGTTTTGGGACGGGACAGAGAAATGAAAAACTGTTTTTT. Its protein product is CASSFGTGQRNEKLFF.

The DNA for the CDR3 is TGTGCCTGGAGTGTGGGGGGGACTGAAGCTTTCTTT. Translating it yields CAWSVGGTEAFF. The rearrangement links TRBV30 to TRBJ1-1; a possible D gene is TRBD1 (5 bases). CDR3 length: 12 residues. CDR1 and CDR2 (germline): GTSNPN, SVGIG (reference sequence). Trimming took 0 bases from V and 5 from J, leaving 7 bases between them. Filled out from reference TRBV30 and TRBJ1-1, the complete variable domain reads SQTIHQWPATLVQPVGSPLSLECTVEGTSNPNLYWYRQAAGRGLQLLFYSVGIGQISSEVPQNLSASRPQDRQFILSSKKLLLSDSGFYLCAWSVGGTEAFFGQGTRLTVV.

The gene calls are TRBV18 and TRBJ2-5; D might be TRBD1 or TRBD2, each matching 7 bases. The germline V gene encodes CDR1 KGHSH and CDR2 LQKENI. The CDR3 sequence is 12 residues long. CDR3 sequence reads: CPGGQPQETQYF. The CDR3 region has the DNA TGTCCGGGGGGACAGCCACAAGAGACCCAGTACTTC.

V gene TRBV30 combines with J gene TRBJ1-1, with TRBD1 matching over 7 bases. CDR1 is GTSNPN and CDR2 is SVGIG in the germline V gene (reference sequence). CDR3 length: 14 amino acids. The CDR3 coding sequence is TGTAAGACACGCCCAGGGGGGCCGGGGACTGAAGCTTTCTTT. Translating gives CKTRPGGPGTEAFF. The full variable domain, with the rest looked up from reference TRBV30 and TRBJ1-1, is SQTIHQWPATLVQPVGSPLSLECTVEGTSNPNLYWYRQAAGRGLQLLFYSVGIGQISSEVPQNLSASRPQDRQFILSSKKLLLSDSGFYLCKTRPGGPGTEAFFGQGTRLTVV.

This chain connects TRBV21-1 to TRBJ1-3. TRBV21-1 is tagged as a pseudogene. The CDR3 has 24 amino acids. The CDR3 region has the DNA TGTGCCAGCAGCAAAAGGTATATCAGGTTGTCGGTTAGAGGACGGGCTCGCTCTGGAAACACCATATATTTT. Translating it yields CASSKRYIRLSVRGRARSGNTIYF.

V usage is TRBV29-1 and J usage is TRBJ1-4, with D possibly being TRBD1 (5 bases). Trimming stripped 5 bases from V and 4 bases from J, with 23 bases between. Per the germline V gene, CDR1 is SQVTM and CDR2 is ANQGSEA. The CDR3 length is 17 residues. This CDR3 is CSVSSGTSARGNEKLFF. The CDR3 region has the DNA TGCAGCGTTTCTTCCGGGACGTCCGCGCGTGGTAATGAAAAACTGTTTTTT.

The gene calls are TRBV4-3 and TRBJ2-2; D is unresolved. In germline, CDR1 is LGHNA, CDR2 YSLEER. This CDR3 is built from 16 residues. Trimming stripped 0 bases from V and 2 bases from J, with 10 bases between. This chain's CDR3 is CASSQDRASNTGELFF. In DNA, the CDR3 is TGCGCCAGCAGCCAAGACCGGGCCTCCAACACCGGGGAGCTGTTTTTT.

The CDR3 nucleotides read TGTGCCAGCAGCTTAAGACTAGCGGGGGGCCCGAATCCCTCCTACGAGCAGTACTTC. Protein product: CASSLRLAGGPNPSYEQYF. The chain recombines TRBV7-2 with TRBJ2-7, with 13 nucleotides matching TRBD2. The CDR3 runs to 19 residues. Germline V CDR1 and CDR2: SGHTA, FQGNSA. V gave up 2 bases and J gave up 0 bases; unmatched junction bases: 10. The full variable domain, rest sourced from reference TRBV7-2 and TRBJ2-7, is GAGVSQSPSNKVTEKGKDVELRCDPISGHTALYWYRQSLGQGLEFLIYFQGNSAPDKSGLPSDRFSAERTGGSVSTLTIQRTQQEDSAVYLCASSLRLAGGPNPSYEQYFGPGTRLTVT.

The chain uses TRBV6-5 and TRBJ1-2, with D tentatively TRBD1 (6 bases). Trimming stripped 0 bases from V and 4 bases from J, with 15 bases between. CDR3 length: 16 residues. Germline V CDR1 and CDR2: MNHEY, SVGAGI. CDR3 protein: CASSYSGHTGAYGYTF. The CDR3 nucleotides read TGTGCCAGCAGTTACTCGGGACACACCGGGGCCTATGGCTACACCTTC.

This chain joins TRBV7-2 and TRBJ1-1; D might be TRBD1 (6 bases). Trimming removed 4 bases from V and 5 bases from J, with 11 bases in between. The CDR3 has 13 amino acids. Germline V gene lookup returns CDR1 SGHTA and CDR2 FQGNSA. CDR3 in amino acids: CASSSVGGTEAFF. CDR3 nucleotides: TGTGCCAGCAGCTCTGTAGGGGGGACTGAAGCTTTCTTT.

The V gene is TRBV6-6, the J gene TRBJ2-4, with D possibly being TRBD2 (7 bases). The V and J ends lost 7 bases and 2 bases respectively, with 9 bases between them. This CDR3 is 13 amino acids long. Germline V gene data show CDR1 as MNHNY and CDR2 as SVGAGI (reference sequence). DNA for the CDR3: TGTGCCAGCAAGGGGGGGACCAAAAACATTCAGTACTTC. Translating it yields CASKGGTKNIQYF.

The J gene is TRBJ2-3, the V gene TRBV5-4; the D gene is possibly TRBD2 (5 bases). The CDR3 has 13 residues. The germline gives CDR1 SGHNT, CDR2 YYREEE (reference sequence). The V end was cut by 3 bases, the J end by 10 bases, with 15 bases between. The CDR3 is CASSSTPPLAQYF. The CDR3 nucleotides read TGTGCCAGCAGCTCCACCCCACCACTAGCGCAGTATTTT.

In DNA, the CDR3 is TGTGCCATCAGTGAAGATTTTAACAGACTAAAGGGAGCTTTCTTT. It is translated as CAISEDFNRLKGAFF. V usage is TRBV10-3 and J usage is TRBJ1-1; no clear D. The CDR3 loop spans 15 amino acids. Germline assignment: CDR1 ENHRY and CDR2 SYGVKD. Trimming shortened V by 3 bases and J by 10 bases, and 21 bases separated the two germline ends.

V usage is TRBV4-2 and J usage is TRBJ2-5; no firm D call. Germline values: CDR1 LGHNA, CDR2 YNFKEQ. CDR3 length: 14 amino acids. Trimming removed 4 bases from V and 0 bases from J, with 9 bases in between. CDR3 region: CASSLLPNQETQYF. For the CDR3, the DNA is TGTGCCAGCAGCCTACTACCGAACCAAGAGACCCAGTACTTC.

The genes are TRBV5-6 and TRBJ1-1; possibly TRBD1 for D (5 bases). V was trimmed by 3 bases and J by 1 base, leaving 10 bases between them. The germline gives CDR1 SGHDT, CDR2 YYEEEE. There are 14 residues in the CDR3. In DNA, the CDR3 is TGTGCCAGCAGCTCATTGACAGAGAACACTGAAGCTTTCTTT. Translation: CASSSLTENTEAFF. The complete variable domain, with remaining parts taken from reference TRBV5-6 and TRBJ1-1, reads DAGVTQSPTHLIKTRGQQVTLRCSPKSGHDTVSWYQQALGQGPQFIFQYYEEEERQRGNFPDRFSGHQFPNYSSELNVNALLLGDSALYLCASSSLTENTEAFFGQGTRLTVV.

The gene calls are TRBV5-6 and TRBJ1-1; 7 bases line up with TRBD1. CDR1 is SGHDT, CDR2 YYEEEE, per germline. Unmatched junction bases numbered 8, after V lost 0 bases and J lost 3 bases. This CDR3 is built from 16 residues. CDR3 DNA sequence: TGTGCCAGCAGCTTGGAGGGGGAGGGGGCCTACACTGAAGCTTTCTTT. Its translation: CASSLEGEGAYTEAFF.

The chain recombines TRBV5-1 with TRBJ1-2; no reliable D call. CDR3 length equals 14 residues. V gave up 0 bases and J gave up 4 bases, with 10 bases separating them. Per the germline V gene, CDR1 is SGHRS and CDR2 is YFSETQ. The CDR3 protein is CASSLAPEFYGYTF. CDR3 bases: TGCGCCAGCAGCTTGGCGCCGGAGTTCTATGGCTACACCTTC.

V usage is TRBV6-4 and J usage is TRBJ2-6; D remains unclear. The V gene's germline CDR1 is MRHNA and CDR2 SNTAGT. The CDR3 extends over 15 amino acids. V dropped 1 base and J dropped 0 bases, with 4 bases sitting between them. CDR3 DNA: TGTGCCAGCAGTGACTGGGGCTCTGGGGCCAACGTCCTGACTTTC. It codes for CASSDWGSGANVLTF.

The CDR3 sequence is CASGLFLQGVGLMNTEAFF. For the CDR3, the DNA is TGTGCTAGTGGTTTGTTCCTCCAAGGGGTGGGCCTAATGAACACTGAAGCTTTCTTT. The chain employs TRBV12-5 and TRBJ1-1; TRBD1 is a possible D gene (5 bases). V dropped 2 bases and J dropped 0 bases, with 22 bases sitting between them. The CDR3 has 19 amino acids. Germline loops: CDR1 LGHNT, CDR2 FRNRAP.

The genes are TRBV5-5 and TRBJ2-7, with a tentative D call TRBD1 (6 bases). V gave up 3 bases and J gave up 2 bases, with 12 bases separating them. Germline CDR1 is SGHKS and CDR2 is YYEKEE (reference sequence). CDR3 length: 14 amino acids. The CDR3 protein is CASSWDTPTYEQYF. The DNA for the CDR3 is TGTGCCAGCAGCTGGGACACACCGACCTACGAGCAGTACTTC.

In nucleotides, the CDR3 is TGCGCCAGCAGCCCTCGCGGGGTTAGGACTGAAGCTTTCTTT. This gives the protein CASSPRGVRTEAFF. The rearrangement joins TRBV4-3 to TRBJ1-1; D gene ambiguous. There are 14 residues in the CDR3. The V gene lost 4 bases and the J gene lost 5 bases, with 14 bases spanning the gap. CDR1 LGHNA and CDR2 YSLEER come from the germline V gene.

The J gene is TRBJ2-2, the V gene TRBV12-3 or TRBV12-4; a weak D match, TRBD2 (6 bases). With 5 bases removed from V and 6 bases from J, the gap between germline ends came to 7 bases. This CDR3 is 12 amino acids long. CDR3 region: CASSQRAGELFF. DNA for the CDR3: TGTGCCAGCAGTCAGCGGGCCGGGGAGCTGTTTTTT.

V is TRBV7-3 and J is TRBJ2-2, with no clear D. CDR1 and CDR2 from the germline V gene are SGHTA and FQGTGA. There are 16 residues in the CDR3. V lost 1 base, J lost 2 bases, and 11 bases lay in between. CDR3 sequence: CASSLNPTDNTGELFF. In DNA form, the CDR3 reads TGTGCCAGCAGCTTAAACCCGACCGATAACACCGGGGAGCTGTTTTTT.